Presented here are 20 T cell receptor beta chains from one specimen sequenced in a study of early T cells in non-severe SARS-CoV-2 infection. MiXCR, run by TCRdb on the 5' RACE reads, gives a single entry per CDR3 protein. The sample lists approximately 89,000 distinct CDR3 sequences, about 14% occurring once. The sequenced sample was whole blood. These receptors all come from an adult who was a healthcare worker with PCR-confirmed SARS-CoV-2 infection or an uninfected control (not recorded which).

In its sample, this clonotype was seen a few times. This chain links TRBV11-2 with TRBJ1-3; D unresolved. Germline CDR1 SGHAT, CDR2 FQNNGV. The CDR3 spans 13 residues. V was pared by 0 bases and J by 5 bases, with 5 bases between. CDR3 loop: CASSLDGRNTIYF. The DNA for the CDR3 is TGTGCCAGCAGCTTAGACGGACGAAACACCATATATTTT.

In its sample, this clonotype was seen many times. The CDR3 loop reads CASSYSTRTGDGYTF. The CDR3 nucleotides are TGTGCCAGCAGTTACTCGACGAGGACAGGGGATGGCTACACCTTC. The chain combines TRBV6-6 with TRBJ1-2; TRBD1 matches at 9 bases. Germline-derived CDR1 and CDR2 are MNHNY and SVGAGI (reference sequence). The CDR3 is made up of 15 amino acids. J gave up 6 bases and V 0 bases, and 5 bases lay outside the gene matches.

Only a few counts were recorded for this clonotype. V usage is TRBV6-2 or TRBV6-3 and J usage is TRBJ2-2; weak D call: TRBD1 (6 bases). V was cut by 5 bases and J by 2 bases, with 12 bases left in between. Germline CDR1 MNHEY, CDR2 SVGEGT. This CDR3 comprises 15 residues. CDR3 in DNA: TGTGCCAGCAGTGTGCCAGGGGCCAACACCGGGGAGCTGTTTTTT. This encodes CASSVPGANTGELFF.

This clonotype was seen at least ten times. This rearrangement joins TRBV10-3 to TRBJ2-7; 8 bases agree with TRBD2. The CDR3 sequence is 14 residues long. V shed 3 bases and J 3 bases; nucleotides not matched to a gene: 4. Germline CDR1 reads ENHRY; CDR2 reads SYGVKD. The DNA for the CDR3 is TGTGCCATCAGTGATTTAGCGGGGTTCTACGAGCAGTACTTC. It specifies CAISDLAGFYEQYF.

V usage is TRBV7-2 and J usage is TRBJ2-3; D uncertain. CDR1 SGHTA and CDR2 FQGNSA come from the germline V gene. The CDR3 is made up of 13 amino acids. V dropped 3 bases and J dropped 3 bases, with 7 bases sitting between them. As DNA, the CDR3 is TGTGCCAGCAGCTTCGGACCAACAGATACGCAGTATTTT. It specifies CASSFGPTDTQYF.

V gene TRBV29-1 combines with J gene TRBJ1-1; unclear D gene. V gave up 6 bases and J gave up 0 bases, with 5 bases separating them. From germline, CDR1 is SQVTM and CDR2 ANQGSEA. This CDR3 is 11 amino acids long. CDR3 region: CSVGMNTEAFF. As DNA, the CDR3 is TGCAGCGTGGGGATGAACACTGAAGCTTTCTTT. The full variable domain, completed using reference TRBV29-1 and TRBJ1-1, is SAVISQKPSRDICQRGTSLTIQCQVDSQVTMMFWYRQQPGQSLTLIATANQGSEATYESGFVIDKFPISRPNLTFSTLTVSNMSPEDSSIYLCSVGMNTEAFFGQGTRLTVV.

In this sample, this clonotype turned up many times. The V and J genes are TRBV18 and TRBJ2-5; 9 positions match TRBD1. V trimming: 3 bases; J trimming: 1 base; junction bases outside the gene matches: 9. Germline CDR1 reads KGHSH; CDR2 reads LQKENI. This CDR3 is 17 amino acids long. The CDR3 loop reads CASSPRETGGRQETQYF. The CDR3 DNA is TGTGCCAGCTCACCGAGGGAGACAGGGGGGCGCCAAGAGACCCAGTACTTC.

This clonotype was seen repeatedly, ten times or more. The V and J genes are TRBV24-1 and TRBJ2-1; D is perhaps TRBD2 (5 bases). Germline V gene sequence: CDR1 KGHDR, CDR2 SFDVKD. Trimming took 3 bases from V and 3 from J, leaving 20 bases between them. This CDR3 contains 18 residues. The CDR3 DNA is TGTGCCACCAGTGATCCACTCAGGACTGGTTCAAACTACAATGAGCAGTTCTTC. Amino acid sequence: CATSDPLRTGSNYNEQFF.

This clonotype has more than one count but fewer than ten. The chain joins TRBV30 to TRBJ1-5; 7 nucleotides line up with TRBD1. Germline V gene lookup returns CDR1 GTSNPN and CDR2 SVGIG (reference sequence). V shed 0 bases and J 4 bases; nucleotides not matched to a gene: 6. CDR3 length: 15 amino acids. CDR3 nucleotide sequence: TGTGCCTGGAGTGTCCCGACAGGGAGGAATCAGCCCCAGCATTTT. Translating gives CAWSVPTGRNQPQHF.

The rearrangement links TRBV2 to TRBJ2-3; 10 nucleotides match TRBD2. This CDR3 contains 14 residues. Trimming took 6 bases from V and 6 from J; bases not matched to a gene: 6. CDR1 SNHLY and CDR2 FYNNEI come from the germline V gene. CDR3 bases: TGTGCCAGCAGGATAGCGGGGGGCCGCGATACGCAGTATTTT. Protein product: CASRIAGGRDTQYF.

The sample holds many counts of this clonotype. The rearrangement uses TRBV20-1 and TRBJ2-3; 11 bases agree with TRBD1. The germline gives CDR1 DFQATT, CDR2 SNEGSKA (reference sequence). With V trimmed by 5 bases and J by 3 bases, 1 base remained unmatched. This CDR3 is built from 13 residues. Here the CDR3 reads CSAWDRGTDTQYF. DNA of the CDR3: TGCAGTGCTTGGGACAGGGGGACAGATACGCAGTATTTT.

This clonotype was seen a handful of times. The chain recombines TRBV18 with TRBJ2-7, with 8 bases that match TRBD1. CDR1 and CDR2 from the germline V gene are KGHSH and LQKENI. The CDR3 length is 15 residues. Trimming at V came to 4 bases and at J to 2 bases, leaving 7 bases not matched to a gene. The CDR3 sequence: CASSLVAGGPYEQYF. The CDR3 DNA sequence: TGTGCCAGCTCACTCGTCGCAGGGGGCCCCTACGAGCAGTACTTC. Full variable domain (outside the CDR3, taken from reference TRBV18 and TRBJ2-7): NAGVMQNPRHLVRRRGQEARLRCSPMKGHSHVYWYRQLPEEGLKFMVYLQKENIIDESGMPKERFSAEFPKEGPSILRIQQVVRGDSAAYFCASSLVAGGPYEQYFGPGTRLTVT.

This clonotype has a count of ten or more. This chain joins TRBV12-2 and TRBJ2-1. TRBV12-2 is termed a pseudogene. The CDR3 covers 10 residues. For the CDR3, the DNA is TGTGCAAGTCGAAGCAGTGAGCAGTTCTTC. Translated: CASRSSEQFF.

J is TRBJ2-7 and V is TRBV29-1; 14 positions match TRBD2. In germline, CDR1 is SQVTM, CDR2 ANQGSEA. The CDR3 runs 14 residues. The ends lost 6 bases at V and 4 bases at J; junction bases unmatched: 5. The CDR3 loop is CSVRGTSGSYEQYF. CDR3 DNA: TGCAGCGTACGCGGGACTAGCGGGAGTTACGAGCAGTACTTC.

The CDR3 sequence is CASSDSSGAQDTQYF. The CDR3 coding sequence is TGTGCCAGCAGTGACTCTAGCGGGGCTCAAGATACGCAGTATTTT. This chain joins TRBV6-4 and TRBJ2-3; 8 nucleotides agree with TRBD2. Germline V CDR1 and CDR2: MRHNA, SNTAGT. The CDR3 consists of 15 residues. J lost 5 bases, V lost 0 bases, and 4 bases had no gene match.

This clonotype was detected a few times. This CDR3 is CASSYPSGQGDGETQYF. For the CDR3, the DNA is TGTGCCAGCAGTTACCCCAGTGGACAGGGGGATGGAGAGACCCAGTACTTC. The chain is built from TRBV6-6 and TRBJ2-5, with 10 nucleotides matching TRBD1. V was pared by 2 bases and J by 4 bases, with 10 bases of the junction left unmatched. CDR1 is MNHNY, CDR2 SVGAGI, per germline (reference sequence). This CDR3 comprises 17 residues.

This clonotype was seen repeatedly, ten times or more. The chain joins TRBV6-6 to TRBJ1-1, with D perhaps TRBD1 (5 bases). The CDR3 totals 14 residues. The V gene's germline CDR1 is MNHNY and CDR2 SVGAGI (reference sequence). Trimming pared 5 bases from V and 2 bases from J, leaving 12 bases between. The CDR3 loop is CASSGTRGNTEAFF. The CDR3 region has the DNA TGTGCCAGCAGTGGGACCCGGGGAAACACTGAAGCTTTCTTT.

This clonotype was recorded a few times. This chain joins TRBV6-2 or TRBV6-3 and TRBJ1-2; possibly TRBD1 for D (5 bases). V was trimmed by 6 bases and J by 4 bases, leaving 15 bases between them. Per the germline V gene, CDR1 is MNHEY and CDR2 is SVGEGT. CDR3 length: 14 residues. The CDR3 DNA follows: TGTGCCAGCAGGAGTGAAGGGGCGGGCTATGGCTACACCTTC. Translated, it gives CASRSEGAGYGYTF.

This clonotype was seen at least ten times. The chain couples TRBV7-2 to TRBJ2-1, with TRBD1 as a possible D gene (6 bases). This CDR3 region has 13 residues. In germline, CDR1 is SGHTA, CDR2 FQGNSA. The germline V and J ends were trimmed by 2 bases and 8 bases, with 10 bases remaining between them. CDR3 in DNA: TGTGCCAGCAGCTTACAGCCAGGGGATGAGCAGTTCTTC. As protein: CASSLQPGDEQFF.

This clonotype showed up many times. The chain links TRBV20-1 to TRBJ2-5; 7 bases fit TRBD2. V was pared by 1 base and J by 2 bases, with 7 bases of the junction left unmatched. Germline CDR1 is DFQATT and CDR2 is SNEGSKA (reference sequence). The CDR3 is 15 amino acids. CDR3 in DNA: TGCAGTGCTAGAGGGGCAAGGACTAGGCAAGAGACCCAGTACTTC. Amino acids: CSARGARTRQETQYF.